This TCR beta chain was identified in a study of blood T cell repertoires in COVID-19. Study as a whole: From T cells, B-cell-depleted T cells, or PBMCs came the material, which was cDNA or gDNA.

Original analysis: Reference gene primers were amplified, and this amplification served to estimate nucleated cell counts. Produced via immunoSEQ multiplex PCR; TCRdb's table is partial and in-frame only. D and trimming were read from the DNA, whereas the V and J calls and clone size are those reported in that table. The sample shows just under 350,000 clones, 87% of them seen only once. The CDR3 has 13 residues. CDR1 SGHDT and CDR2 YYEEEE come from the germline V gene. V lost 0 bases and J lost 4, with 5 bases in between. V is TRBV5-6 and J is TRBJ1-3; no reliable D call. This clonotype was sampled from a woman aged 45-65 years with COVID-19, enrolled during active disease. Sequenced: peripheral blood. The CDR3 sequence is CASSLELGNTIYF. CDR3 sequence (DNA): TGTGCCAGCAGCTTGGAACTCGGAAACACCATATATTTT.